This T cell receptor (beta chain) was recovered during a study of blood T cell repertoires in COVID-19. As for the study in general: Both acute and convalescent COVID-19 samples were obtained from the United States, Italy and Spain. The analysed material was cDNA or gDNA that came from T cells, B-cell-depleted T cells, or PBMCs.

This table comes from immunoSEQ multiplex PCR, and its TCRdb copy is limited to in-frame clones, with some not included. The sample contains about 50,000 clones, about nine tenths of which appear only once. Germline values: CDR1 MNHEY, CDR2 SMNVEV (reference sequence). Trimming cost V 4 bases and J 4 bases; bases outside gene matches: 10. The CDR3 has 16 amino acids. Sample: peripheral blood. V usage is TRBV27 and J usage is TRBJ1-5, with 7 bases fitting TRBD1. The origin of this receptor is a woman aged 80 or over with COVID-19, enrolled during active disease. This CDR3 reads CASSSDRAVVNQPQHF. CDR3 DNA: TGTGCCAGCAGTTCAGACAGGGCGGTTGTTAATCAGCCCCAGCATTTT.